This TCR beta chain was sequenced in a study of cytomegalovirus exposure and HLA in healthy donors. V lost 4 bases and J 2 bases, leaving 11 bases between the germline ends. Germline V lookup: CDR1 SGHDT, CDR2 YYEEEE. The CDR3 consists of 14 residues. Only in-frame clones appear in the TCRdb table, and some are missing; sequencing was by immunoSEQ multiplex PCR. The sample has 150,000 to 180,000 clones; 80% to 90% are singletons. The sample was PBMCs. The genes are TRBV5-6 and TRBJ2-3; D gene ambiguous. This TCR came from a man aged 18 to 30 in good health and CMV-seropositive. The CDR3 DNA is TGTGCCAGCAGCCTCAATCTAGACACAGATACGCAGTATTTT. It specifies CASSLNLDTDTQYF.